This T cell receptor beta chain was sequenced during a study of beta chain features in type 1 diabetes. Study-wide findings and caveats: A moderate, significant TCRB CDR3 shortening appeared in type 1 diabetes across four CD4+ subsets. HLA influence on TCRB rearrangement stayed unresolved here. The similarity of naive, central memory and Treg TCRB repertoires appeared greater among patients than among healthy donors.

Sorting with CD45RO/CCR7/CD25/CD127/CD95/CD27 yielded naive, central memory, regulatory and stem-like memory CD4+ cells. Trimming at V came to 4 bases and at J to 8 bases, leaving 9 bases not matched to a gene. Per the germline V gene, CDR1 is LGHNA and CDR2 is YSLEER. The CDR3 runs 15 residues. This clone has just a few counts. What it binds is not known. TCRB transcripts that were expressed got sequenced, as all of the isolated RNA had been reverse transcribed. Here immunoSEQ multiplex PCR was the method, and the copy in TCRdb shows in-frame clones only, minus some. The profile shows roughly 400,000 clones, about 15% of them singletons.

The chain joins TRBV4-3 to TRBJ1-3; 9 bases line up with TRBD1. Sequenced sample: naive CD4+ T cells from blood. The clonotype was recovered from a woman between 18 and 29 years old in good health. CDR3 residues: CASSPSGTGSHTIYF. For the CDR3, the DNA is TGCGCCAGCAGCCCTTCAGGGACAGGGAGCCACACCATATATTTT.